This entry lists 5 T cell receptor beta chains sequenced from one sample in a study of blood T cells in healthy people across ages. Alongside a J-beta primer mix, a sample-barcoded 5' primer served in a second PCR lasting about 7 to 12 cycles. Each CDR3 protein gets one entry after TCRdb re-called the 5' RACE reads with MiXCR. Seen here are 600,000 to 850,000 distinct CDR3 sequences, roughly 41% observed once, and the top ten hold roughly 19%. Sequencing used blood. The receptors were sampled from a woman aged 55-70 years in good health.

This rearrangement joins TRBV20-1 to TRBJ2-3; weak D call: TRBD1 (5 bases). The V end lost 6 bases, the J end lost 0 bases, and 13 bases lay between the germline ends. Germline assignment: CDR1 DFQATT and CDR2 SNEGSKA (reference sequence). The CDR3 extends over 14 amino acids. CDR3 in amino acids: CSAITGASTDTQYF. CDR3 DNA: TGCAGTGCCATTACAGGTGCTAGCACAGATACGCAGTATTTT.

The chain joins TRBV7-3 to TRBJ2-4, with 8 positions matching TRBD2. The J call may be incorrect, as the DNA end agrees better with TRBJ2-7. This CDR3 has 13 amino acids. Germline CDR1 and CDR2: SGHTA and FQGTGA. The CDR3 coding sequence is TGTGCCAGCAGCTTTTCCGCGGGGGGCGAGCAGTACTTC. Protein: CASSFSAGGEQYF.

V gene TRBV7-6 combines with J gene TRBJ1-1, with 9 bases that match TRBD1. The CDR3 covers 15 residues. Germline V lookup: CDR1 SGHVS, CDR2 FNYEAQ. The trim removed 5 bases at V and 2 bases at J, leaving 6 bases unmatched. This CDR3 reads CASSLLGQGNTEAFF. CDR3 sequence (DNA): TGTGCCAGCAGCCTGCTGGGACAGGGTAACACTGAAGCTTTCTTT.

This clonotype was found a few times. J is TRBJ2-1 and V is TRBV20-1, with 7 bases that match TRBD1. The V gene end was trimmed by 6 bases and the J gene end by 9 bases; junction bases not matched to a gene: 8. This CDR3 region has 12 residues. Per the germline V gene, CDR1 is DFQATT and CDR2 is SNEGSKA (reference sequence). In nucleotides, the CDR3 is TGCAGTGCAGTTAGACAGGGTAGTGAGCAGTTCTTC. This sequence encodes CSAVRQGSEQFF.

This chain joins TRBV10-3 and TRBJ2-5, with a possible D match to TRBD1 (6 bases). V lost 0 bases, J lost 2 bases, and 10 bases lay in between. This CDR3 contains 15 residues. CDR1 and CDR2 from the germline V gene are ENHRY and SYGVKD. The CDR3 coding sequence is TGTGCCATCAGTGAGTCGGCACAGGGTCAAGAGACCCAGTACTTC. Its translation: CAISESAQGQETQYF.